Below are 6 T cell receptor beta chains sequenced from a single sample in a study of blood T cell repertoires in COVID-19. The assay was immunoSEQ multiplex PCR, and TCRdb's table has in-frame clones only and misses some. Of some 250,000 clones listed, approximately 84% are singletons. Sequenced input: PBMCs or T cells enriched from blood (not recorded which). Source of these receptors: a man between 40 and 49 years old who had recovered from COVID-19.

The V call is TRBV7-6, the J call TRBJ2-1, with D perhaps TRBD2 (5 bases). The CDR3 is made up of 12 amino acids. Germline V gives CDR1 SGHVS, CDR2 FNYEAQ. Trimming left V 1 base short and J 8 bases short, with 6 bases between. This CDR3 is CASSLVEDEQFF. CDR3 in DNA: TGTGCCAGCAGCTTAGTGGAGGATGAGCAGTTCTTC.

The chain's CDR3 is CASSIGTLNTEAFF. The CDR3 region has the DNA TGTGCCAGTAGTATCGGGACACTGAACACTGAAGCTTTCTTT. The V gene is TRBV19, the J gene TRBJ1-1; D might be TRBD1 (6 bases). This CDR3 has 14 residues. V was shortened by 3 bases and J by 0 bases, with 8 bases between the two germline ends. From germline, CDR1 is LNHDA and CDR2 SQIVND (reference sequence). Variable domain in full (rest from reference TRBV19 and TRBJ1-1): DGGITQSPKYLFRKEGQNVTLSCEQNLNHDAMYWYRQDPGQGLRLIYYSQIVNDFQKGDIAEGYSVSREKKESFPLTVTSAQKNPTAFYLCASSIGTLNTEAFFGQGTRLTVV.

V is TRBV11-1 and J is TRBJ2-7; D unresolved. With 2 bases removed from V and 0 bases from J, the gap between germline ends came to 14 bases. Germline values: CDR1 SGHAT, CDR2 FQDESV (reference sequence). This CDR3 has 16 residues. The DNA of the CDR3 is TGTGCCAGCAGCTTACACCCAGCGTCAAGCTCCTACGAGCAGTACTTC. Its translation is CASSLHPASSSYEQYF.

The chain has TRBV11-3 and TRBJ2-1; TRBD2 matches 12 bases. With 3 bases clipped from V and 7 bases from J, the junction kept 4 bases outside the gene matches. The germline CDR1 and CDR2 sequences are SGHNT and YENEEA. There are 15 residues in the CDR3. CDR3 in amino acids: CASSLGLAGFNEQFF. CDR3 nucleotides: TGTGCCAGCAGCTTGGGACTAGCGGGTTTTAATGAGCAGTTCTTC.

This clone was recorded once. CDR3 in DNA: TGTGCCAGCAGTAACCGGGACAGGGAGGGTCAGCCCCAGCATTTT. This encodes CASSNRDREGQPQHF. The chain uses TRBV28 and TRBJ1-5, with 9 bases aligning to TRBD1. This CDR3 has 15 residues. The V segment lost 5 bases and the J segment 6 bases; nucleotides outside the gene matches: 8. Germline values: CDR1 MDHEN, CDR2 SYDVKM.

This CDR3 reads CASSQRDRSYEQYF. The DNA for the CDR3 is TGTGCCAGCAGCCAACGGGACAGATCCTACGAGCAGTACTTC. This chain links TRBV14 with TRBJ2-7; TRBD1 aligns across 7 bases. Germline V gene lookup returns CDR1 SGHDN and CDR2 FVKESK. This CDR3 is 14 amino acids long. V dropped 2 bases and J dropped 1; count of bases not matched to a gene: 2.